These 9 T cell receptor beta chains share one sample of origin, sequenced in a study of shared clonotypes between healthy human individuals. This table comes from immunoSEQ multiplex PCR, and its TCRdb copy is limited to in-frame clones, with some not included. The table has about 2.4 million clones, 80% to 95% seen once; the top ten hold 0.36%. Sequencing input: naive CD4+ T cells from PBMCs. This sample's subset: CD45RA+ positively selected. All receptors come from a young man in good health. Some clones in this sample may be carry-over from other donors' samples.

The chain uses TRBV6-5 and TRBJ1-1, with 8 bases that match TRBD1. The CDR3 loop spans 14 amino acids. Unmatched junction bases numbered 10, after V lost 6 bases and J lost 7 bases. The germline CDR1 and CDR2 sequences are MNHEY and SVGAGI. CDR3 nucleotides: TGTGCCAGCAGCACACCGCAGGGGGCTGTTGAAGCTTTCTTT. Amino acid sequence: CASSTPQGAVEAFF.

The chain couples TRBV11-2 to TRBJ2-7; 8 bases match TRBD2. The length of the CDR3 is 15 residues. With 3 bases clipped from V and 1 base from J, the junction kept 5 bases outside the gene matches. Germline V gene sequence: CDR1 SGHAT, CDR2 FQNNGV. The CDR3 coding sequence is TGTGCCAGCAGCTTCCCTGGGACTAGATCCTACGAGCAGTACTTC. Protein product: CASSFPGTRSYEQYF.

The chain employs TRBV4-2 and TRBJ2-2; 9 positions match TRBD2. There are 17 residues in the CDR3. The ends lost 5 bases at V and 4 bases at J; junction bases unmatched: 11. CDR1 is LGHNA and CDR2 is YNFKEQ in the germline V gene. CDR3 DNA sequence: TGTGCCAGCAGCACCCCCCCGGGGACTAGCAGCACCGGGGAGCTGTTTTTT. This encodes CASSTPPGTSSTGELFF.

The rearrangement joins TRBV7-2 to TRBJ2-2; no clear D. Trimming took 5 bases from V and 3 from J, leaving 7 bases between them. Germline V gene lookup returns CDR1 SGHTA and CDR2 FQGNSA. The CDR3 contains 13 residues. CDR3 bases: TGTGCCAGCAGCCCCACTGACACCGGGGAGCTGTTTTTT. This codes for CASSPTDTGELFF.

The CDR3 spells CASSKRHSGNTIYF. CDR3 sequence (DNA): TGTGCCAGCAGTAAAAGACACTCTGGAAACACCATATATTTT. The genes are TRBV28 and TRBJ1-3; D is ambiguous. From germline, CDR1 is MDHEN and CDR2 SYDVKM. CDR3 length equals 14 residues. V lost 5 bases to trimming and J lost 0 bases, with 8 bases between them.

The V gene is TRBV29-1, the J gene TRBJ2-3, with no clear D. The CDR3 extends over 12 amino acids. V lost 8 bases and J 1 base, leaving 10 bases between the germline ends. Germline V gene sequence: CDR1 SQVTM, CDR2 ANQGSEA. CDR3 region: CSSEYGTDTQYF. The CDR3 DNA reads as TGCAGCTCCGAGTACGGCACAGATACGCAGTATTTT.

The rearrangement links TRBV28 to TRBJ2-1; 7 bases are a match to TRBD1. Trimming took 8 bases from V and 5 from J; bases not matched to a gene: 6. The CDR3 contains 13 residues. Per the germline V gene, CDR1 is MDHEN and CDR2 is SYDVKM. CDR3: CASRRQGDNEQFF. Written as DNA, the CDR3 is TGTGCCAGCCGTAGACAGGGCGACAATGAGCAGTTCTTC.

About this clone: One end of the junction fails to match germline, which may point to a read error. The chain combines TRBV5-1 with TRBJ2-7; perhaps D is TRBD1 or TRBD2 (6 bases each). The CDR3 loop spans 13 amino acids. From germline, CDR1 is SGHRS and CDR2 YFSETQ. This CDR3 is CASSFSGGSRWDF. CDR3 coding DNA: TGCGCCAGCAGCTTCTCCGGGGGCTCGAGGTGGGACTTC.

V and J are TRBV29-1 and TRBJ1-2; D is unresolved. Trimming removed 0 bases at V and 6 bases at J, with 14 bases between. Germline CDR1 SQVTM, CDR2 ANQGSEA. CDR3 length: 14 residues. CDR3 region: CSVEDWAGVNGYTF. The CDR3 bases are TGCAGCGTTGAAGATTGGGCAGGCGTAAATGGCTACACCTTC.